The entry below describes one TCR beta chain. The entry originates in a study of blood T cell repertoires in COVID-19. For the study at large: COVID-19 samples, acute and convalescent, were from the United States, Italy and Spain. In each case, the material was cDNA or gDNA derived from T cells, B-cell-depleted T cells, or PBMCs.

The CDR3 totals 15 residues. V dropped 5 bases and J dropped 7; count of bases not matched to a gene: 6. The germline gives CDR1 MDHEN, CDR2 SYDVKM. Per the original methods: Amplification of reference gene primers was used by the study to estimate nucleated cell counts. Some clones are missing from TCRdb's copy, which holds only in-frame ones; the method was immunoSEQ multiplex PCR. D and trimming were read from the DNA, whereas the V and J calls and clone size are those reported in that table. The table has around 260,000 clones, around 87% seen once; the top ten hold approximately 4%. The material sequenced was peripheral blood. This chain connects TRBV28 to TRBJ2-1, with 12 bases identical to TRBD1. The TCR originated in a man aged 18 to 30 with active or convalescent COVID-19. The CDR3 sequence: CASSGGDRGLNEQFF. The CDR3 DNA sequence: TGTGCCAGCAGTGGGGGGGACAGGGGGCTTAATGAGCAGTTCTTC.